One and the same sample provided the 15 T cell receptor beta chains below, sequenced in a study of OX40 agonist ivuxolimab in advanced cancers. TCRdb's table, derived via immunoSEQ multiplex PCR, lists solely in-frame clones and lacks some. This repertoire shows about 99,000 clones, 90% to 95% found once; its top ten account for around 0.3%. This specimen consisted of CD4+ or CD8+ T cells sorted from blood, obtained in a trial of the OX40 agonist ivuxolimab. The receptors stem from an adult with an advanced solid tumor such as melanoma, head and neck, liver or kidney cancer.

J is TRBJ2-7 and V is TRBV19; D is unclear. Per the germline V gene, CDR1 is LNHDA and CDR2 is SQIVND (reference sequence). Trimming left V 5 bases short and J 2 bases short, with 10 bases between. The CDR3 spans 13 residues. CDR3 in amino acids: CASSLGQTYEQYF. The CDR3 DNA reads as TGTGCCAGTAGTTTAGGCCAGACCTACGAGCAGTACTTC.

The sample holds a few counts of this clone. The rearrangement links TRBV28 to TRBJ2-3, with 11 bases lining up with TRBD2. Germline-derived CDR1 and CDR2 are MDHEN and SYDVKM. Trimming at V came to 3 bases and at J to 0 bases, leaving 5 bases not matched to a gene. The CDR3 loop spans 17 amino acids. CDR3 DNA sequence: TGTGCCAGCAGTTTTTCACTAGCGGGAGTGAGCACAGATACGCAGTATTTT. Its translation is CASSFSLAGVSTDTQYF.

The genes are TRBV15 and TRBJ1-2, with TRBD1 matching 7 bases. Trimming at V came to 4 bases and at J to 4 bases, leaving 0 bases not matched to a gene. This CDR3 region has 12 residues. Looked up from germline, CDR1 is LNHNV and CDR2 is YYDKDF (reference sequence). The CDR3 DNA reads TGTGCCACCAGCAACAGGGGCTATGGCTACACCTTC. Its protein product is CATSNRGYGYTF.

The V gene is TRBV7-9, the J gene TRBJ1-2; D is perhaps TRBD1 (5 bases). The CDR3 is 14 residues long. V was pared by 5 bases and J by 5 bases, with 15 bases between. The germline gives CDR1 SEHNR, CDR2 FQNEAQ (reference sequence). CDR3 sequence (DNA): TGTGCCAGCAGCGATGGAGGACAACTATATGGCTACACCTTC. Its translation is CASSDGGQLYGYTF.

The V gene is TRBV23-1, the J gene TRBJ2-7, with D possibly TRBD2 on 6 matching bases. TRBV23-1 is assigned to the ORF class and has an uncertain function. CDR3 length: 13 amino acids. Between the trimmed V and J ends, which lost 3 bases and 9 bases, there was a span of 15 bases. In DNA, the CDR3 is TGCGCCAGCAGTCAGCGGGGCTCCGGGGGGCAGTACTTC. It codes for CASSQRGSGGQYF.

This clone occurred once. V and J are TRBV5-1 and TRBJ2-7, with a possible D match to TRBD2 (8 bases). The CDR3 is 18 residues long. Trimming removed 6 bases at V and 2 bases at J, with 27 bases between. From germline, CDR1 is SGHRS and CDR2 YFSETQ. For the CDR3, the DNA is TGCGCCAGCACCCGGACAGGTAGTTTGACTAGCGAACCCTACGAGCAGTACTTC. Residues: CASTRTGSLTSEPYEQYF.

The V and J genes are TRBV9 and TRBJ2-5; 7 nucleotides align to TRBD2. The CDR3 has 14 residues. Looked up from germline, CDR1 is SGDLS and CDR2 is YYNGEE. The ends lost 3 bases at V and 1 base at J; junction bases unmatched: 3. CDR3 coding DNA: TGTGCCAGCAGCGCACTAGCGACCCAAGAGACCCAGTACTTC. Encoded protein: CASSALATQETQYF.

The chain is built from TRBV5-6 and TRBJ2-7; no clear D gene. Germline CDR1 SGHDT, CDR2 YYEEEE. The length of the CDR3 is 14 residues. The ends were cut back, 0 bases at V and 4 bases at J, with 11 bases in the middle. The CDR3 is CASSLGSGNYEQYF. As DNA, the CDR3 is TGTGCCAGCAGCTTGGGCAGTGGAAATTACGAGCAGTACTTC.

The gene calls are TRBV15 and TRBJ2-4; 7 bases are shared with TRBD1. The ends lost 3 bases at V and 0 bases at J; junction bases unmatched: 2. This CDR3 has 15 amino acids. Germline values: CDR1 LNHNV, CDR2 YYDKDF (reference sequence). CDR3 protein: CATSRTGIAKNIQYF. CDR3 bases: TGTGCCACCAGCAGGACAGGGATAGCCAAAAACATTCAGTACTTC.

This chain uses TRBV6-6 with TRBJ2-7; D gene unclear. CDR1 and CDR2 from the germline V gene are MNHNY and SVGAGI (reference sequence). V was clipped by 10 bases and J by 6 bases, with 16 bases between them. This CDR3 has 12 amino acids. The CDR3 protein is CANPDGFGEQYF. CDR3 DNA sequence: TGTGCCAACCCGGACGGGTTCGGCGAGCAGTACTTC.

As DNA, the CDR3 is TGTGCCAGCAGCCCCAGTTATCAGCCCCAGCATTTT. Translating it yields CASSPSYQPQHF. V usage is TRBV7-2 and J usage is TRBJ1-5; D call uncertain. The germline CDR1 and CDR2 sequences are SGHTA and FQGNSA. The V end lost 5 bases, the J end lost 5 bases, and 7 bases lay between the germline ends. This CDR3 is built from 12 residues.

The rearrangement joins TRBV4-3 to TRBJ1-4; D is possibly TRBD1 (6 bases). The V and J ends lost 4 bases and 5 bases respectively, with 17 bases between them. The CDR3 extends over 16 amino acids. Germline V CDR1 and CDR2: LGHNA, YSLEER. The chain's CDR3 is CASSRHYREPNEKLFF. The CDR3 nucleotides are TGCGCCAGCAGCCGACACTACAGGGAGCCGAATGAAAAACTGTTTTTT.

The chain links TRBV6-1 to TRBJ2-3, with TRBD2 matching over 11 bases. The CDR3 runs 18 residues. CDR1 is MNHNS and CDR2 is SASEGT in the germline V gene. With 2 bases clipped from V and 3 bases from J, the junction kept 10 bases outside the gene matches. The CDR3 protein is CASSEPGRLAGGTDTQYF. CDR3 sequence (DNA): TGTGCCAGCAGTGAACCAGGGAGGCTAGCGGGAGGAACAGATACGCAGTATTTT.

This chain uses TRBV7-2 with TRBJ2-3, with no clear D. V lost 3 bases and J lost 3, with 7 bases in between. Germline-derived CDR1 and CDR2 are SGHTA and FQGNSA. CDR3 length equals 13 residues. The CDR3 sequence: CASSFDFTDTQYF. In DNA, the CDR3 is TGTGCCAGCAGCTTCGACTTTACAGATACGCAGTATTTT.

The chain carries TRBV7-3 and TRBJ2-7; D uncertain. V was cut by 5 bases and J by 2 bases, with 25 bases left in between. Germline CDR1 reads SGHTA; CDR2 reads FQGTGA. The CDR3 consists of 18 residues. CDR3 region: CASSHKLRTQTMAYEQYF. CDR3 sequence (DNA): TGTGCCAGCAGCCATAAATTGAGGACCCAAACCATGGCCTACGAGCAGTACTTC.